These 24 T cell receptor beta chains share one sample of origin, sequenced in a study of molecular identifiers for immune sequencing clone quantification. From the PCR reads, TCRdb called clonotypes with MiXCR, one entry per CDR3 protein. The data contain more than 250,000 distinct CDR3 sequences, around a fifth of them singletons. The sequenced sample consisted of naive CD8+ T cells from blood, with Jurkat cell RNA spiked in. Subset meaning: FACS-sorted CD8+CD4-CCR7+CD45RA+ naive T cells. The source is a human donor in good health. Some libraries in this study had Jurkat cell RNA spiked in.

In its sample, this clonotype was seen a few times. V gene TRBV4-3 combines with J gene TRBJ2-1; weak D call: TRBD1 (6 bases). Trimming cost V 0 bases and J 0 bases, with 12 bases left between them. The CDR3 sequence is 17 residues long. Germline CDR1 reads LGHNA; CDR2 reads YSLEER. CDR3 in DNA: TGCGCCAGCAGCCAAGAATTCACAGGGTACTCCTACAATGAGCAGTTCTTC. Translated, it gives CASSQEFTGYSYNEQFF.

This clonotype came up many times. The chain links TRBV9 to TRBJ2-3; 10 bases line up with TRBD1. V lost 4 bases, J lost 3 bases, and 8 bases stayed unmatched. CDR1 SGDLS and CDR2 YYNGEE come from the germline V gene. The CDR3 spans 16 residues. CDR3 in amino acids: CASSLAGTGVTDTQYF. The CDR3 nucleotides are TGTGCCAGCAGCCTAGCCGGGACAGGGGTAACAGATACGCAGTATTTT.

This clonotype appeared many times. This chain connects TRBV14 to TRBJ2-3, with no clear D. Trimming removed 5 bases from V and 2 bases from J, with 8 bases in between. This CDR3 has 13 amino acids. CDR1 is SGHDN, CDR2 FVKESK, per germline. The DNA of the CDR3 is TGTGCCAGCAGCGCAGTTTTCACAGATACGCAGTATTTT. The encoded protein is CASSAVFTDTQYF.

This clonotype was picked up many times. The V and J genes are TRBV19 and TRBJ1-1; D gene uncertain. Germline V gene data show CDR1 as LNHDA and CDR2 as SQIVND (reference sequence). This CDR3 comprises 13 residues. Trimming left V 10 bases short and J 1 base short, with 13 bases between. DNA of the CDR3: TGTGCCACAATTGGAACAGCGAACACTGAAGCTTTCTTT. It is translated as CATIGTANTEAFF. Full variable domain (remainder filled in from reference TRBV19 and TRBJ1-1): DGGITQSPKYLFRKEGQNVTLSCEQNLNHDAMYWYRQDPGQGLRLIYYSQIVNDFQKGDIAEGYSVSREKKESFPLTVTSAQKNPTAFYLCATIGTANTEAFFGQGTRLTVV.

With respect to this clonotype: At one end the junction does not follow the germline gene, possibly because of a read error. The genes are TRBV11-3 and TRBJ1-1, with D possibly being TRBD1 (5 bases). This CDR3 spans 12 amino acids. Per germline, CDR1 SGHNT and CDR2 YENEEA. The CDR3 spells CASMGEGTEASF. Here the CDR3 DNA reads TGTGCCAGCATGGGGGAGGGCACTGAAGCTTCCTTT.

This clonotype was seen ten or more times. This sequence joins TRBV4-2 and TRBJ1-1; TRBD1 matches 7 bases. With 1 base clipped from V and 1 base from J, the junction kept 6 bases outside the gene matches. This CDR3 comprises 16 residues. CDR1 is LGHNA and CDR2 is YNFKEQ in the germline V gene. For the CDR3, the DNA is TGTGCCAGCAGCCAAGTCCCGGGACAGACGAACACTGAAGCTTTCTTT. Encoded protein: CASSQVPGQTNTEAFF.

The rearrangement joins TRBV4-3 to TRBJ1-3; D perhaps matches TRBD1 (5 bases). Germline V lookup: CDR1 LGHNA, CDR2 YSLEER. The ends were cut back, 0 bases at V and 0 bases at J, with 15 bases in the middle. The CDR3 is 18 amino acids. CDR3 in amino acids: CASSQDPLGASSGNTIYF. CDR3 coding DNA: TGCGCCAGCAGCCAAGATCCCCTCGGGGCGAGCTCTGGAAACACCATATATTTT.

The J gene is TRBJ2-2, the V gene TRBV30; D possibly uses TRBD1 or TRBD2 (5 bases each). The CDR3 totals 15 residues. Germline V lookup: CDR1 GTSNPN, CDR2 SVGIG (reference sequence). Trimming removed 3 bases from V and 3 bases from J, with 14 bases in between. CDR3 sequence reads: CAWSHGTLYTGELFF. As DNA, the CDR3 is TGTGCCTGGAGCCACGGGACCTTATACACCGGGGAGCTGTTTTTT.

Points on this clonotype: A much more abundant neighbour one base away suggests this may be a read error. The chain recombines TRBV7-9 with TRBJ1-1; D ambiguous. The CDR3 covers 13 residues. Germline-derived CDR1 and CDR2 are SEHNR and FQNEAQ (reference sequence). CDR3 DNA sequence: TGTGCCAGCAGCCGAGTGGTAGGTAATGAAGCTTGCTTT. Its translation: CASSRVVGNEACF.

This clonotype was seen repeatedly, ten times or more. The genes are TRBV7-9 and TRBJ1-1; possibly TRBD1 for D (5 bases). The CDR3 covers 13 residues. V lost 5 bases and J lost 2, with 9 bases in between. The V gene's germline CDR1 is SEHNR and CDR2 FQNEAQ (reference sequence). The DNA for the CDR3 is TGTGCCAGCAGCGACGACAGCAACACTGAAGCTTTCTTT. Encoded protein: CASSDDSNTEAFF.

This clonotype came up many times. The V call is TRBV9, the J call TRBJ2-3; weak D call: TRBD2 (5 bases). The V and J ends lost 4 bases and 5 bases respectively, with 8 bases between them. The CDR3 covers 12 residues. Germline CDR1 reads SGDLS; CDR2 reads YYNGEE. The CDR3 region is CASSPEGDTQYF. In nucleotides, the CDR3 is TGTGCCAGCAGCCCAGAGGGAGATACGCAGTATTTT.

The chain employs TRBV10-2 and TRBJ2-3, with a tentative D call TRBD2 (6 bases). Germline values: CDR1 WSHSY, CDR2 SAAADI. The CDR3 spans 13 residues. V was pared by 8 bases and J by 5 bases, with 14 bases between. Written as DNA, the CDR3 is TGCGCCAGCTGGAGGGGCGCGGAAGATACGCAGTATTTT. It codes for CASWRGAEDTQYF.

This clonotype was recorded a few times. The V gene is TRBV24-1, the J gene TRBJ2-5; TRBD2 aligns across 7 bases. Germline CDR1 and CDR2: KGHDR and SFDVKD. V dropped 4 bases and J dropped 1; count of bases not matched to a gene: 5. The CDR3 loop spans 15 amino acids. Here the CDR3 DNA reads TGTGCCACCAGTGAGAGCGGGGACCTCCAAGAGACCCAGTACTTC. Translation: CATSESGDLQETQYF.

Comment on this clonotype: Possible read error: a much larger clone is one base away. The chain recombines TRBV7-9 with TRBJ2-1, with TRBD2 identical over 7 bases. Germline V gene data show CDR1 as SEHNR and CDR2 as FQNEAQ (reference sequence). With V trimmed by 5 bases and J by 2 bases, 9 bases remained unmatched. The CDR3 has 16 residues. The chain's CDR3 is CASSRHISGPYNEQFF. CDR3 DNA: TGTGCCAGCAGCCGCCACATTAGCGGGCCCTACAATGAGCAGTTCTTC. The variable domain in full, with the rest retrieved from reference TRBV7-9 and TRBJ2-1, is DTGVSQNPRHKITKRGQNVTFRCDPISEHNRLYWYRQTLGQGPEFLTYFQNEAQLEKSRLLSDRFSAERPKGSFSTLEIQRTEQGDSAMYLCASSRHISGPYNEQFFGPGTRLTVL.

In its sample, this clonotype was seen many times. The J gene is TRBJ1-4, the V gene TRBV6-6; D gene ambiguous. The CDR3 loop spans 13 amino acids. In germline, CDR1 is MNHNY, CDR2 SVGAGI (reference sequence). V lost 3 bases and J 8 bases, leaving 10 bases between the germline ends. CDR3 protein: CASSYFVGEKLFF. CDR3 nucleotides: TGTGCCAGCAGTTATTTCGTTGGAGAAAAACTGTTTTTT.

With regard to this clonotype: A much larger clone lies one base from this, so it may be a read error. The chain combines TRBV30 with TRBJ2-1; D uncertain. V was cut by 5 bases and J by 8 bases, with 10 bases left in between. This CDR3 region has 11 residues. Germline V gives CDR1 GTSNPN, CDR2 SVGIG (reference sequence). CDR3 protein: CAWAADDEQFF. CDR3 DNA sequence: TGTGCCTGGGCCGCGGACGATGAGCAGTTCTTC.

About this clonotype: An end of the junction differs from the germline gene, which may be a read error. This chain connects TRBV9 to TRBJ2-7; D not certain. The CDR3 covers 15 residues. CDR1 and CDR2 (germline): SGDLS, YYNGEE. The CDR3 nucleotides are TGTGCCAGCGGCGTAGATGGGTCCGGCTCCTACGAGCAGTACTTC. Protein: CASGVDGSGSYEQYF.

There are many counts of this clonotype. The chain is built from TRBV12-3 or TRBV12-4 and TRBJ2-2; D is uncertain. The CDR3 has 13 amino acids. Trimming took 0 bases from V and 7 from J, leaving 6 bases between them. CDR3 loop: CASSLASVGELFF. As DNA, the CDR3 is TGTGCCAGCAGTTTAGCCAGTGTCGGGGAGCTGTTTTTT.

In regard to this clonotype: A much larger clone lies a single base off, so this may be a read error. CDR3 residues: CAGTMGGNEQFF. The CDR3 region has the DNA TGTGCCGGCACGATGGGAGGGAATGAGCAGTTCTTC. The chain combines TRBV6-2 or TRBV6-3 with TRBJ2-1; 7 nucleotides agree with TRBD2. Germline CDR1 is MNHEY and CDR2 is SVGEGT. Trimming cost V 11 bases and J 7 bases; bases outside gene matches: 8. This CDR3 has 12 amino acids.

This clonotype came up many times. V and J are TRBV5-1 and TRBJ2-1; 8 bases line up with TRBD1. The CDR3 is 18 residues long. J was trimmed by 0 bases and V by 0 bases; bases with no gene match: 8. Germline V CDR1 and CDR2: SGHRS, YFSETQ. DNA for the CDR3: TGCGCCAGCAGCTTGGCCGAGGCAGGGGGCTTCTCCTACAATGAGCAGTTCTTC. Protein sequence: CASSLAEAGGFSYNEQFF. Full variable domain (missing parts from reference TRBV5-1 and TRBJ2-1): KAGVTQTPRYLIKTRGQQVTLSCSPISGHRSVSWYQQTPGQGLQFLFEYFSETQRNKGNFPGRFSGRQFSNSRSEMNVSTLELGDSALYLCASSLAEAGGFSYNEQFFGPGTRLTVL.

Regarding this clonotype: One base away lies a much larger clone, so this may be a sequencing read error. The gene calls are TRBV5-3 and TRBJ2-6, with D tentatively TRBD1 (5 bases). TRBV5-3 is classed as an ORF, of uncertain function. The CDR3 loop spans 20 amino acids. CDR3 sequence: CASSLAPDWKSSSGADVLTF. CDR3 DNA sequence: TGTGCCAGCAGCTTGGCCCCCGACTGGAAATCGAGCTCTGGGGCCGACGTCCTGACTTTC.

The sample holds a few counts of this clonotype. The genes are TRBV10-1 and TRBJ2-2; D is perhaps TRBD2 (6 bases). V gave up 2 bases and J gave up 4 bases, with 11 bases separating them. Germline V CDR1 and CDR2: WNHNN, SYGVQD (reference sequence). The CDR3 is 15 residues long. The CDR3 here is CASSEKEAGTGELFF. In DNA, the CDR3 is TGCGCCAGCAGTGAGAAAGAAGCGGGCACCGGGGAGCTGTTTTTT.

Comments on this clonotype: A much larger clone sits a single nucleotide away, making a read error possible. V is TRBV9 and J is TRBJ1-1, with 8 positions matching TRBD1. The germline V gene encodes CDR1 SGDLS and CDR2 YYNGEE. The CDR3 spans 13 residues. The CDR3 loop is CVSSTGGNTEAFF. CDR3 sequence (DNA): TGTGTCAGCAGCACAGGGGGTAACACTGAAGCTTTCTTT.

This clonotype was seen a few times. Here the CDR3 reads CASSLIRGGPTDTQYF. Here the CDR3 DNA reads TGCGCCAGCAGCCTAATCCGAGGGGGCCCAACAGATACGCAGTATTTT. This chain joins TRBV4-1 and TRBJ2-3; 7 bases match TRBD1. CDR3 length: 16 residues. V was clipped by 4 bases and J by 3 bases; unmatched bases: 10. Per the germline V gene, CDR1 is MGHRA and CDR2 is YSYEKL.